This T cell receptor (beta chain) appears in the sequencing data of a study of monozygotic twins with inflammatory bowel disease. Germline CDR1 reads SGHKS; CDR2 reads YYEKEE (reference sequence). The CDR3 extends over 15 amino acids. With regard to this clonotype: Its antigen is currently unknown.

Study-wide results and limits: Reduced clonotype sharing with other individuals was observed in IBD patients relative to healthy twins, especially with disease activity. Since immunosuppressive treatments differed, patient repertoires may have gained added variability.

Samples each yielded cDNA through eight separate reactions. TCRdb reprocessed the 5' RACE reads and keeps a single row for each CDR3 protein, giving no DNA. The specimen's table records fewer than 400,000 distinct CDR3 sequences. The V and J genes are TRBV5-5 and TRBJ1-1. This clonotype was sampled from a human donor with ulcerative colitis or Crohn's disease, or a healthy co-twin of an affected twin (not recorded which). The sequenced sample was blood. The CDR3 sequence: CASSSPGLRDTEAFF.